This TCR beta chain was sequenced during a study of T cell responses to AZD1222 COVID-19 vaccine. Study-level findings and limits: Only 5 to 7 AZD1222 recipients were seropositive at baseline. Clonal diversity was possibly underestimated, and the donors were mostly white British, with more females. The study sampled repertoires only after the peak T cell response.

On this clone: What it binds is unknown.

Clones were read by immunoSEQ multiplex PCR, and TCRdb kept only the in-frame ones, dropping some. The sample records about 47,000 clones, around 77% being singletons. This CDR3 spans 15 amino acids. Trimming took off 8 bases at V and 0 bases at J, with 13 bases between the two ends. Germline CDR1 and CDR2: LNHDA and SQIVND (reference sequence). This sequence was found in an adult who received the MenACWY meningococcal vaccine as a control. Material: peripheral blood, obtained 28 days after the second dose of the MenACWY control vaccine. The genes are TRBV19 and TRBJ1-4, with D uncertain. The CDR3 DNA reads TGTGCCAGTCAAGACGGGAGAGCAACTAATGAAAAACTGTTTTTT. Amino acids: CASQDGRATNEKLFF.